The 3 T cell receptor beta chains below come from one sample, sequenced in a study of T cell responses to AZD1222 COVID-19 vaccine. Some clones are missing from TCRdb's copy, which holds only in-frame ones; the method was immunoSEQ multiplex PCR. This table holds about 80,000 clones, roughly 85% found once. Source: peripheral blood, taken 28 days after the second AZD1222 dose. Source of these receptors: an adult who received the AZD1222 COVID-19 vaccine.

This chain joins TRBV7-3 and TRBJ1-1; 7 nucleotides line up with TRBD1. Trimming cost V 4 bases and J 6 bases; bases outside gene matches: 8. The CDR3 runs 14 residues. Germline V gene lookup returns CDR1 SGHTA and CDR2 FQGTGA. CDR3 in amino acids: CASSSNLQGAEAFF. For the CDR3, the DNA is TGTGCCAGCAGCTCAAACTTGCAGGGGGCTGAAGCTTTCTTT.

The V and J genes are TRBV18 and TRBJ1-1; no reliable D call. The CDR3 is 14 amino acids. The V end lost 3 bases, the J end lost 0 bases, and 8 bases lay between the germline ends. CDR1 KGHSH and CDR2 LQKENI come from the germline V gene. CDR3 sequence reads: CASSPKSLNTEAFF. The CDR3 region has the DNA TGTGCCAGCTCACCGAAATCTTTGAACACTGAAGCTTTCTTT. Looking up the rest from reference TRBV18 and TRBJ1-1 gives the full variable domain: NAGVMQNPRHLVRRRGQEARLRCSPMKGHSHVYWYRQLPEEGLKFMVYLQKENIIDESGMPKERFSAEFPKEGPSILRIQQVVRGDSAAYFCASSPKSLNTEAFFGQGTRLTVV.

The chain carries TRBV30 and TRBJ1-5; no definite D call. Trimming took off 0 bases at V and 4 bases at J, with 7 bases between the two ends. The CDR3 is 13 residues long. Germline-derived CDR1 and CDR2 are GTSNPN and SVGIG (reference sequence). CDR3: CAWSVRQNQPQHF. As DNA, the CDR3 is TGTGCCTGGAGTGTACGACAAAATCAGCCCCAGCATTTT.